Sequencing of this T cell receptor beta chain was carried out in a study of blood T cell repertoires in COVID-19. Study-wide background: Researchers got acute and convalescent COVID-19 samples from the United States, Italy and Spain. PBMCs, B-cell-depleted T cells, or T cells provided the cDNA or gDNA that made up the material.

Recovered Cohort 3 donors showed two negative PCRs, clearance, or symptom resolution. In the original analysis: Reference gene primers were amplified, and this amplification served to estimate nucleated cell counts. The assay was immunoSEQ multiplex PCR, and TCRdb's table has in-frame clones only and misses some. V, J and clone size were drawn from that table, and D and trimming were deduced from the DNA. The data contain fewer than 350,000 clones, 89% of them seen just once; the ten biggest clones take up roughly 5.3%. Per germline, CDR1 SNHLY and CDR2 FYNNEI. The trim removed 0 bases at V and 3 bases at J, leaving 5 bases unmatched. The CDR3 is 17 residues long.

The sample comprised PBMCs or T cells enriched from blood (not recorded which). The V and J genes are TRBV2 and TRBJ1-5; 10 bases are shared with TRBD1. This TCR came from a man in his sixties who had recovered from COVID-19. CDR3 amino acids: CASSEARDRGDNQPQHF. CDR3 nucleotide sequence: TGTGCCAGCAGTGAAGCTAGGGACAGGGGAGACAATCAGCCCCAGCATTTT.